A selection of T cell receptor beta chains follows, all from one sample in a study of T-cell reconstitution after alpha-beta-depleted transplantation in children. TCRdb called the PCR reads again in MiXCR, with one record for every CDR3 protein. The sample shows fewer than 450,000 distinct CDR3 sequences, around 16% of them seen only once. The sample here was PBMCs, mostly from graft donor cells, taken 360 days after TCRalphabeta/CD19-depleted stem cell transplant. Receptor source: a male patient aged 2-15 years who had a stem cell transplant for acute lymphoblastic leukemia, so the T cells may come from the graft donor. CDR3s include the opening cysteine and the closing phenylalanine or tryptophan. D genes are given only for firm matches. Size is omitted from some rows. Given values are once, few, many or a class for expanded clones.

clone size	J gene	V gene	D gene	CDR3 DNA	CDR3 protein
few	TRBJ2-3	TRBV12-3/TRBV12-4	TRBD2	TGTGCCAGCAGTCGGACTAGCGGGTACACAGATACGCAGTATTTT	CASSRTSGYTDTQYF
few	TRBJ2-1	TRBV29-1	TRBD1	TGCAGCGTTGTAAGGCCGGGACAGGGGGCCGATGAGCAGTTCTTC	CSVVRPGQGADEQFF
many	TRBJ2-1	TRBV28	-	TGTGCCAGCAGTTCGCGACTGGGGGCCTCCTACAATGAGCAGTTCTTC	CASSSRLGASYNEQFF
once	TRBJ2-1	TRBV7-2	-	TGTGCCAGCAGCTTAGCCGGCAAAATTGAGCAGTTCTTC	CASSLAGKIEQFF
-	TRBJ2-1	TRBV7-3	-	TGTGCCAGCAGCAAAGGGGCTCATCTAAATGAGCAGTTCTTC	CASSKGAHLNEQFF
few	TRBJ2-7	TRBV20-1	TRBD2	TGCAGTGCTCTAACTTCTAGCGGGAGGGCCTATTTGAACGAGCAGTACTTC	CSALTSSGRAYLNEQYF
few	TRBJ2-3	TRBV4-1	TRBD2	TGCGCCAGCAGCCAAGTATTACAAGCGGGAGGGCCAGATACGCAGTATTTT	CASSQVLQAGGPDTQYF
-	TRBJ1-2	TRBV6-1	-	TGTGCCAGCAGGGGCGAACAAAACTATGGCTACACCTTC	CASRGEQNYGYTF
-	TRBJ2-4	TRBV5-8	TRBD1	TGTGCCAGCACCTTAGGGACAGGGATGAACATTCAGTACTTC	CASTLGTGMNIQYF
few	TRBJ2-1	TRBV11-1	-	TGTGCCAGCAGCCTTTTCTATCCACGGGAGCAGTTCTTC	CASSLFYPREQFF
-	TRBJ2-7	TRBV27	-	TGTGCCAGCAGTTTATTGGTCGGTCTGGGGATCTACGAGCAGTACTTC	CASSLLVGLGIYEQYF
-	TRBJ2-7	TRBV4-3	-	TGCGCCAGCAGCCAAGGTACGGGCCCATTCTACGAGCAGTACTTC	CASSQGTGPFYEQYF
few	TRBJ2-1	TRBV6-5	-	TGTGCCAGCAGTTACTCGGCCCTCACCTATGAGCAGTTCTTC	CASSYSALTYEQFF
many	TRBJ2-7	TRBV20-1	TRBD2	TGCAGTGCTTTCGGACTAGCGGGCTGGAACGAGCAGTACTTC	CSAFGLAGWNEQYF
few	TRBJ2-2	TRBV20-1	-	TGCAGTGCTAGATACCCAGGGTCCGGGGAGCTGTTTTTT	CSARYPGSGELFF
few	TRBJ2-7	TRBV29-1	-	TGCAGCGTCGCGCTGCCAGGGGCCTACGAGCAGTACTTC	CSVALPGAYEQYF
few	TRBJ2-2	TRBV10-3	TRBD2	TGTGCCATCAGTGAGTCGATTATAGGGACTAGCGGCTACACCGGGGAGCTGTTTTTT	CAISESIIGTSGYTGELFF
few	TRBJ2-2	TRBV5-1	-	TGCGCCAGCAGCCCTTACTCGCCCGGGGAGCTGTTTTTT	CASSPYSPGELFF
few	TRBJ2-1	TRBV7-3	-	TGTGCCAGCAGCTTAAATAGTACCCGGGGACTCTTGCCCTCCTACAATGAGCAGTTCTTC	CASSLNSTRGLLPSYNEQFF
few	TRBJ2-7	TRBV4-1	-	TGCGCCAGCAGCCAAGACTCTGGGACGTCCTACGAGCAGTACTTC	CASSQDSGTSYEQYF
few	TRBJ2-3	TRBV12-3/TRBV12-4	-	TGTGCCAGCAGTTTATTGGCAGCGACTCATTTCACAGATACGCAGTATTTT	CASSLLAATHFTDTQYF